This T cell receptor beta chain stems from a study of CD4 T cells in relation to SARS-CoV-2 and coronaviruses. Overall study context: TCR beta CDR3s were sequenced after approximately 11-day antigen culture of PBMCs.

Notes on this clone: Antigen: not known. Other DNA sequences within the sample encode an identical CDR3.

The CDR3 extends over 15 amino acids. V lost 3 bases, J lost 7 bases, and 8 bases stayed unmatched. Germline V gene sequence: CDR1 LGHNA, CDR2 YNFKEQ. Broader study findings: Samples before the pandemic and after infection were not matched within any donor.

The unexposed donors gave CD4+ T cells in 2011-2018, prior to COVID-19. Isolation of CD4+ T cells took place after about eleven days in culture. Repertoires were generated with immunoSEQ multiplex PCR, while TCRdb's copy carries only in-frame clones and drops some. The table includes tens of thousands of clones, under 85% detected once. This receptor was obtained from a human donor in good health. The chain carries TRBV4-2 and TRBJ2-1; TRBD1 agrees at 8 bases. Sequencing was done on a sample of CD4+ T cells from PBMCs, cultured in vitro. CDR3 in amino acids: CASSHEQGASNEQFF. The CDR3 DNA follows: TGTGCCAGCAGCCACGAGCAGGGGGCTAGTAATGAGCAGTTCTTC.